The text below deals with one T cell receptor (beta chain). This entry belongs to a study of blood T cell repertoires in COVID-19. Study in general: Donors in the United States, Italy and Spain gave samples during acute or convalescent COVID-19. T cells, B-cell-depleted T cells, or PBMCs provided the cDNA or gDNA that served as material.

The germline CDR1 and CDR2 sequences are LGHNA and YSLEER. The CDR3 runs 17 residues. After removal of 0 bases from V and 4 bases from J, the junction contained 8 bases not matched to a gene. Original data processing: How many nucleated cells were present was estimated from reference gene primer amplification. Produced via immunoSEQ multiplex PCR; TCRdb's table is partial and in-frame only. For V, J and clone size, that table is used; D and trimming come from the DNA. The sample lists 130,000 or so clones, approximately 68% seen once, with under 2.5% in the top ten. The chain carries TRBV4-3 and TRBJ1-3; TRBD1 matches 8 bases. The sequence was obtained from a woman in her seventies with acute or convalescent COVID-19. The sequenced sample consisted of peripheral blood. CDR3 sequence reads: CASSQEWQGASGNTIYF. The CDR3 nucleotides are TGCGCCAGCAGCCAAGAGTGGCAGGGGGCCTCAGGAAACACCATATATTTT.